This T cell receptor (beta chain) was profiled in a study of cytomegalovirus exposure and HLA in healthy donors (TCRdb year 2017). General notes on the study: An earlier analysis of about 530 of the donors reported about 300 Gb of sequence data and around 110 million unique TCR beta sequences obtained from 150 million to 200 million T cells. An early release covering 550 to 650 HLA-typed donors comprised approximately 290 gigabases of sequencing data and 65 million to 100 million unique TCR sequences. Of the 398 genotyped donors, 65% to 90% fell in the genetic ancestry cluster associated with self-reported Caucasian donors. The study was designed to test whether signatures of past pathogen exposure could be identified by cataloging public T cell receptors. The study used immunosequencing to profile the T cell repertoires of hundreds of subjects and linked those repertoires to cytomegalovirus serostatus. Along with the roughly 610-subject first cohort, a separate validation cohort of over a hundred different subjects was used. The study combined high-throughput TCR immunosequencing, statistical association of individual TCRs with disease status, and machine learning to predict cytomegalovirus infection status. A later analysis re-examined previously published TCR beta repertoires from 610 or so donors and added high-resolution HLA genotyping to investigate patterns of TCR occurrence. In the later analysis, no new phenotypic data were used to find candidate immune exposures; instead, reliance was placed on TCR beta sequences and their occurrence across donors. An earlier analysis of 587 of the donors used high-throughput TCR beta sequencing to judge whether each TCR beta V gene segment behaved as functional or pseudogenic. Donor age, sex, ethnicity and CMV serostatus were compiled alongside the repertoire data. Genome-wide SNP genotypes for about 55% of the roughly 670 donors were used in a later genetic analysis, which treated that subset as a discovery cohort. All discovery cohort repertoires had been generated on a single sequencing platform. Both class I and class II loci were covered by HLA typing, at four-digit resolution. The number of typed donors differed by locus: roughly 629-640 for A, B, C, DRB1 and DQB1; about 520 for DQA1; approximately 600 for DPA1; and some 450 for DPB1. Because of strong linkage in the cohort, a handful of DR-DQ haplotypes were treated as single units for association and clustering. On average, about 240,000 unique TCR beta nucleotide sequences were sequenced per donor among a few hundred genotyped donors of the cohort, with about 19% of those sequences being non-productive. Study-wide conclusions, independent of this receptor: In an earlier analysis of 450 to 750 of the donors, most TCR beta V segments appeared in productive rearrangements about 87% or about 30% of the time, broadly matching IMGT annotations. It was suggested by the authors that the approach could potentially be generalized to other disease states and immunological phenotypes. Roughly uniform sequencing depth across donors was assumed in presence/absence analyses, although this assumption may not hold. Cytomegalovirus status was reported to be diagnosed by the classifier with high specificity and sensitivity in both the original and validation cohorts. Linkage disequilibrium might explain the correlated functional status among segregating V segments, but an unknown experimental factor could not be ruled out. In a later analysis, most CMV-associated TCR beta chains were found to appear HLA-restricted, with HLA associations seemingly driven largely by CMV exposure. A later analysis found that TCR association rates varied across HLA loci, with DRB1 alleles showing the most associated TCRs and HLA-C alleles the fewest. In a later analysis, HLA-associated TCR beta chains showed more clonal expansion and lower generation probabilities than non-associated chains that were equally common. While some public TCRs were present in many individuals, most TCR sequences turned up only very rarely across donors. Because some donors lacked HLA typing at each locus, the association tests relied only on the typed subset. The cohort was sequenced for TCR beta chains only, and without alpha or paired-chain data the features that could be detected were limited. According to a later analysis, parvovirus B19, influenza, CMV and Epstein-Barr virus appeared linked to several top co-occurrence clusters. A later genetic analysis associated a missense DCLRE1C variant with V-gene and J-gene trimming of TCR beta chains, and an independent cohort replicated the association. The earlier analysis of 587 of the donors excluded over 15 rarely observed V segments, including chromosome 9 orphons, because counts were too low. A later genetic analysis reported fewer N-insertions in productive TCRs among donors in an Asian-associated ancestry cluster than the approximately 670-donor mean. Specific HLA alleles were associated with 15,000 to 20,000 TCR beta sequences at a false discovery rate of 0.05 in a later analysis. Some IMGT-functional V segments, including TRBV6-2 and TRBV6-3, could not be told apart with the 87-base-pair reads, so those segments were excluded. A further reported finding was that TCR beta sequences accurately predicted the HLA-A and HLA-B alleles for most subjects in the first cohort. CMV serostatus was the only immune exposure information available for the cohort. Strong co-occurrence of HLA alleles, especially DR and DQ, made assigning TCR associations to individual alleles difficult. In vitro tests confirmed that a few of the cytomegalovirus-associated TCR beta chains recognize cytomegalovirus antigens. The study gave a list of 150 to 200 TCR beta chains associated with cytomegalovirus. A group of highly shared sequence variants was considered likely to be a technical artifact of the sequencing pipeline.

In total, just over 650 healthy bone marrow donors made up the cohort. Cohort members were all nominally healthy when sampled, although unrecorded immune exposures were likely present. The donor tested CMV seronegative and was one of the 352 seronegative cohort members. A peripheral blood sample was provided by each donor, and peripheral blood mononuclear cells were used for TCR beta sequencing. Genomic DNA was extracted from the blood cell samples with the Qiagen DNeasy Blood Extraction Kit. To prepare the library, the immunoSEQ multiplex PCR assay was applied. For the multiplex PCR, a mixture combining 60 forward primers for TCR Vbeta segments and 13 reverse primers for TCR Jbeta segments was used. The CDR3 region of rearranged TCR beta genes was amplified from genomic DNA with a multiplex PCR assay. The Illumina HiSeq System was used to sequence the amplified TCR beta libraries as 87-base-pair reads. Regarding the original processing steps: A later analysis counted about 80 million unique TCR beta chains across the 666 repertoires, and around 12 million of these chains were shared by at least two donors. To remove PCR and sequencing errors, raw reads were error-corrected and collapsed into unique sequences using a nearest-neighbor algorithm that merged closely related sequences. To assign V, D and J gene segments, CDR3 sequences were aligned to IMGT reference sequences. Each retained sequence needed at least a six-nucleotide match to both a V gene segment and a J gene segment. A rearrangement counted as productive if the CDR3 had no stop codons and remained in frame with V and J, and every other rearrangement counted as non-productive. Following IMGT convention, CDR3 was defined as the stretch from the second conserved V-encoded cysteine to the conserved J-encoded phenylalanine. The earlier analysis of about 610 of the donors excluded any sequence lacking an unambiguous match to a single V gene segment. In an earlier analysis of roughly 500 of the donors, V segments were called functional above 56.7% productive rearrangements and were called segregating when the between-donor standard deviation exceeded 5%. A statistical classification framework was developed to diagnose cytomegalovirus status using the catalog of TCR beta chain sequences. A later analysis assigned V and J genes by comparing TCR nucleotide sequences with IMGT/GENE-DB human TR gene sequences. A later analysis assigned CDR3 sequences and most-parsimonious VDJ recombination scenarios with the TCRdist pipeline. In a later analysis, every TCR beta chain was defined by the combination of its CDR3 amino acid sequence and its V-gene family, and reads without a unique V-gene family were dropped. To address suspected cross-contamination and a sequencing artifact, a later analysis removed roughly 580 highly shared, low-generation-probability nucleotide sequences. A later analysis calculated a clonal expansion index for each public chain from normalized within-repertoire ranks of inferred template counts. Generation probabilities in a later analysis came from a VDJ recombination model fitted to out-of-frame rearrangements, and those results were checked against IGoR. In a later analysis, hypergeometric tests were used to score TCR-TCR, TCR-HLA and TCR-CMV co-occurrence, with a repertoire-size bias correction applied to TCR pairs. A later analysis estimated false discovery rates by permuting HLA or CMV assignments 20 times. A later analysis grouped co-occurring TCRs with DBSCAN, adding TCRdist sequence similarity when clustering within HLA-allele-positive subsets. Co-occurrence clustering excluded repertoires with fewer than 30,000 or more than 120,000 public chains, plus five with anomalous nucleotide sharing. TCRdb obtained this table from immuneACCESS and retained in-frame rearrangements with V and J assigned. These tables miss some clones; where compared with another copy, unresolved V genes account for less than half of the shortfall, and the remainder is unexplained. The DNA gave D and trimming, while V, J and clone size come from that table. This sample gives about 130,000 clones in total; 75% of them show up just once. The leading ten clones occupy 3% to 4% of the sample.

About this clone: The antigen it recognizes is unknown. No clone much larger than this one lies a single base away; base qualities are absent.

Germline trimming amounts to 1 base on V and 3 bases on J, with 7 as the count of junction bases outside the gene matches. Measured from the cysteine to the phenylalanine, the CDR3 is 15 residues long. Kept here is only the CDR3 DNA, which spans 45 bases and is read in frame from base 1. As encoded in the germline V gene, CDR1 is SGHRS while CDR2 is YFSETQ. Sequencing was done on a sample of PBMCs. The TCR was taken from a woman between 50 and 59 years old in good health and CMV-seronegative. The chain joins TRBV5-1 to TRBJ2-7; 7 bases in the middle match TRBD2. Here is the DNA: TGCGCCAGCAGCTTGAGCGGGATGGGGAACTACGAGCAGTACTTC. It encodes CASSLSGMGNYEQYF.